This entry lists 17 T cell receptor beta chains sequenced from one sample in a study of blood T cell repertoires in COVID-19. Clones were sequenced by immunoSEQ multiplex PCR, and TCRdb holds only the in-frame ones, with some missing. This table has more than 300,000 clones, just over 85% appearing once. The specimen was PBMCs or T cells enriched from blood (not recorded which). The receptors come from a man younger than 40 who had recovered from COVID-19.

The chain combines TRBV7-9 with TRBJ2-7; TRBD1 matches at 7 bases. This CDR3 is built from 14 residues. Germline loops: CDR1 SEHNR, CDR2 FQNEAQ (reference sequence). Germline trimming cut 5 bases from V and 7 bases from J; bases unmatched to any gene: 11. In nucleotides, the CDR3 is TGTGCCAGCAGCCCCGGACAGGTGGGGGAGGAGCAGTACTTC. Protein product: CASSPGQVGEEQYF.

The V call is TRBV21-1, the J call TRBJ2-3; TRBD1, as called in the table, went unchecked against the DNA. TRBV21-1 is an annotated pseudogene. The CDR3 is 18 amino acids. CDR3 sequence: CASSKVWDRRRATDTQYF. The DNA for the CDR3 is TGTGCCAGCAGCAAAGTTTGGGACAGGAGGAGGGCCACAGATACGCAGTATTTT.

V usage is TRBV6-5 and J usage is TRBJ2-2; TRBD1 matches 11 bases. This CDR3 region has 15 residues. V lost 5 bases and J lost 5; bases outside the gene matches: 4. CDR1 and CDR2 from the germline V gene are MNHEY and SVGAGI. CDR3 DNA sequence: TGTGCCAGCAGTACGGACAGGGGGCAAACCGGGGAGCTGTTTTTT. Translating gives CASSTDRGQTGELFF.

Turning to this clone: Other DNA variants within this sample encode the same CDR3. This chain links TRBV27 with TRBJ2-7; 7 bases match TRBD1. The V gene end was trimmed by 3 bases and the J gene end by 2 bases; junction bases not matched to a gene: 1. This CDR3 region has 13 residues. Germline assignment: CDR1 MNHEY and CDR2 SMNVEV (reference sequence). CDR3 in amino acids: CASSFTGAYEQYF. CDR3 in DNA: TGTGCCAGCAGTTTCACAGGGGCCTACGAGCAGTACTTC.

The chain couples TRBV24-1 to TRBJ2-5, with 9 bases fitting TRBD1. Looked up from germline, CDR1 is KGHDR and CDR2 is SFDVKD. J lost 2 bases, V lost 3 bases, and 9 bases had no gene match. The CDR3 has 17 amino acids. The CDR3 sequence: CATSDLKWTGDQETQYF. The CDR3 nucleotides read TGTGCCACCAGTGATCTTAAATGGACAGGGGATCAAGAGACCCAGTACTTC.

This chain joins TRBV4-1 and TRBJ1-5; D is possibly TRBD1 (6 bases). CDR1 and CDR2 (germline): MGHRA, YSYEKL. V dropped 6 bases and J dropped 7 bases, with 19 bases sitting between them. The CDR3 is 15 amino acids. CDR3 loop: CASRPHRVGDQPQHF. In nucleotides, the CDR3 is TGCGCCAGCAGACCCCACAGGGTAGGAGACCAGCCCCAGCATTTT.

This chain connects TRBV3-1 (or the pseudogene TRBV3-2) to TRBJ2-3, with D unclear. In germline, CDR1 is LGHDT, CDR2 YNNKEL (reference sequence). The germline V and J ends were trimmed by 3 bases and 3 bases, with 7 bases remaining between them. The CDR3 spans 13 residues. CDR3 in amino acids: CASSQVRTDTQYF. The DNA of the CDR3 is TGTGCCAGCAGCCAGGTTCGGACAGATACGCAGTATTTT.

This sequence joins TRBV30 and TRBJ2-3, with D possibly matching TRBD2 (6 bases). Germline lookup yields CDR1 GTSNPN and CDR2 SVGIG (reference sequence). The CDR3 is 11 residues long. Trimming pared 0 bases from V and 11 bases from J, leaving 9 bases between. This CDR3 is CAWSVAREQYF. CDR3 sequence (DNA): TGTGCCTGGAGTGTAGCGCGGGAGCAGTATTTT.

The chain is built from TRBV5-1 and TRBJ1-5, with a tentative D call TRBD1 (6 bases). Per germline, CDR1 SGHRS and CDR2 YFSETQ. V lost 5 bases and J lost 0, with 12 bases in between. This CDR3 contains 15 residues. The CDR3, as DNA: TGCGCCAGCAGGAGGGACACCCTTAGCAATCAGCCCCAGCATTTT. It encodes CASRRDTLSNQPQHF.

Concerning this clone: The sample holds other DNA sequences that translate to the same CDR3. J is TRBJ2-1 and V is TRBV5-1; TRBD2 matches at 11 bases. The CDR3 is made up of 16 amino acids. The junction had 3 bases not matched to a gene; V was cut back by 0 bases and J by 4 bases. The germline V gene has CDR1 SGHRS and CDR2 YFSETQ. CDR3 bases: TGCGCCAGCAGCTTGGGTGGGACTAGCGGATACAATGAGCAGTTCTTC. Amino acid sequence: CASSLGGTSGYNEQFF.

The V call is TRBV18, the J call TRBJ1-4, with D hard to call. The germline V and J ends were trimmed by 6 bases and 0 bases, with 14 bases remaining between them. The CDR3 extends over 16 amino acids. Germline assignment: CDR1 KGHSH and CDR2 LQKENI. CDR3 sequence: CASSLGISPTNEKLFF. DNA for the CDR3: TGTGCCAGCTCCTTGGGCATCTCGCCAACTAATGAAAAACTGTTTTTT.

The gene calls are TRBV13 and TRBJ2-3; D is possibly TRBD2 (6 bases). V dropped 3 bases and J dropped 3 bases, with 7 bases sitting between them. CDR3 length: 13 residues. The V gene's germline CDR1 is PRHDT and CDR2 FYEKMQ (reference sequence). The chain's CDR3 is CASSLTRTDTQYF. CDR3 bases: TGTGCCAGCAGCTTGACTAGAACAGATACGCAGTATTTT.

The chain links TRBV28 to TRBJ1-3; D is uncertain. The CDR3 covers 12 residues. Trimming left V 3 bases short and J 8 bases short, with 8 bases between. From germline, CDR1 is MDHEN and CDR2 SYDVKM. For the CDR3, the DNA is TGTGCCAGCAGTTTGCAGGAACACACCATATATTTT. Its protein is CASSLQEHTIYF.

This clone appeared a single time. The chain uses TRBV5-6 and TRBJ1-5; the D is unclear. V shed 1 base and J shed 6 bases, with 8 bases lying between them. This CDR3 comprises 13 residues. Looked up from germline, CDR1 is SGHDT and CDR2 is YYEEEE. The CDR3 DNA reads TGTGCCAGCAGCTTGCTGGGCCGTCAGCCCCAGCATTTT. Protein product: CASSLLGRQPQHF.

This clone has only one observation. DNA of the CDR3: TGTGCCAGCAGCTTGAGTAGCGGGGCGAACACCGGGGAGCTGTTTTTT. Its translation: CASSLSSGANTGELFF. The J gene is TRBJ2-2, the V gene TRBV7-9; 8 bases are shared with TRBD2. The ends lost 3 bases at V and 0 bases at J; junction bases unmatched: 3. The CDR3 consists of 16 residues. Germline CDR1 SEHNR, CDR2 FQNEAQ (reference sequence).

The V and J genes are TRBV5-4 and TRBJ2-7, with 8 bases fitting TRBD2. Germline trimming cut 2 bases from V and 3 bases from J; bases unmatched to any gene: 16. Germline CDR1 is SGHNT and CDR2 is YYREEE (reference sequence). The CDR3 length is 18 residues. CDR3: CASSFGASGRISNYEQYF. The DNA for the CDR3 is TGTGCCAGCAGCTTTGGGGCTAGCGGGCGTATTTCCAACTACGAGCAGTACTTC.

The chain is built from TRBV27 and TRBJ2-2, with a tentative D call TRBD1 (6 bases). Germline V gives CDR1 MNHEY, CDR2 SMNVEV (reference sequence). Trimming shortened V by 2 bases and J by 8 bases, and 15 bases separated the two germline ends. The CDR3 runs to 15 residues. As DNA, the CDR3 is TGTGCCAGCAGTTTAGTATCAGGGGCGGCTGGGGAGCTGTTTTTT. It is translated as CASSLVSGAAGELFF.